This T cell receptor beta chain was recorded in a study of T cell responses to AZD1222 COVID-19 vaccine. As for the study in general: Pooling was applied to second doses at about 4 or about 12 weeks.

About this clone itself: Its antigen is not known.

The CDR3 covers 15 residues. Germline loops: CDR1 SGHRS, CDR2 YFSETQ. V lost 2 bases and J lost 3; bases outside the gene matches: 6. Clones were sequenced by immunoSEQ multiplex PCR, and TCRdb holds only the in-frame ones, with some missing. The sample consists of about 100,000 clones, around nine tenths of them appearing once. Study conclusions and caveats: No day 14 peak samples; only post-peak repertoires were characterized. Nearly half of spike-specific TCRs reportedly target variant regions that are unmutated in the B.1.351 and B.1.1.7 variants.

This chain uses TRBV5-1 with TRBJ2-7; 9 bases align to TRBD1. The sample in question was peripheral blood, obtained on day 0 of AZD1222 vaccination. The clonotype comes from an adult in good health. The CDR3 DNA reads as TGCGCCAGCAGCTTCGGGGGGACAGGGCACTACGAGCAGTACTTC. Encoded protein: CASSFGGTGHYEQYF. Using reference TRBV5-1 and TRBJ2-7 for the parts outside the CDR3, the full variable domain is KAGVTQTPRYLIKTRGQQVTLSCSPISGHRSVSWYQQTPGQGLQFLFEYFSETQRNKGNFPGRFSGRQFSNSRSEMNVSTLELGDSALYLCASSFGGTGHYEQYFGPGTRLTVT.